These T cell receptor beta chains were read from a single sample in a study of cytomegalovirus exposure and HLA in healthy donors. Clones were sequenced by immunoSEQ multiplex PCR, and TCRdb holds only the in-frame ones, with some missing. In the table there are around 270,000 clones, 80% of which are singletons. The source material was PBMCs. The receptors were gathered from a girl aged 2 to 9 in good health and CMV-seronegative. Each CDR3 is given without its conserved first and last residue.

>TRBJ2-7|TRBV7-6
ASSASDGPYEQY
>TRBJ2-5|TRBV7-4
ASRRDRGSQKETQY
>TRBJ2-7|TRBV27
ASSRVGLAPYEQY
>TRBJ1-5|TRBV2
ASRGNSAGGVGTQH
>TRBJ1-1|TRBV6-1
ASSVEGSTEAF
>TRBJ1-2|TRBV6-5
ASSYSGQGGYGYT
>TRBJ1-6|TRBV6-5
ASSYSTGVDNSPLH
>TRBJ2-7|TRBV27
ASSLRHRYYEQY
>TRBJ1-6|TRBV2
ASNPGQGANSPLH
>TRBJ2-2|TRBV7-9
ASSLSQSWNTGELF